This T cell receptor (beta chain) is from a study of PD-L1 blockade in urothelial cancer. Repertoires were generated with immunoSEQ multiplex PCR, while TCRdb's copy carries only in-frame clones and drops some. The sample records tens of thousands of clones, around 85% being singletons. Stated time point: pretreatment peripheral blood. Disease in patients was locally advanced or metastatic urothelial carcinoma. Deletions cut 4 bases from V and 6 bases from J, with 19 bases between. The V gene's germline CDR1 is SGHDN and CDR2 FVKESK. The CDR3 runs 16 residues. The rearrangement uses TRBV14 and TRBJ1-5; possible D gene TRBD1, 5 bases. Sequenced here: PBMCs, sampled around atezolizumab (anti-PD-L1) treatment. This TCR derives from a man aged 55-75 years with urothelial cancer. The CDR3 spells CASSRRRGEAGQPQHF. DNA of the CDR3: TGTGCCAGCAGCCGACGTCGAGGGGAGGCAGGTCAGCCCCAGCATTTT.